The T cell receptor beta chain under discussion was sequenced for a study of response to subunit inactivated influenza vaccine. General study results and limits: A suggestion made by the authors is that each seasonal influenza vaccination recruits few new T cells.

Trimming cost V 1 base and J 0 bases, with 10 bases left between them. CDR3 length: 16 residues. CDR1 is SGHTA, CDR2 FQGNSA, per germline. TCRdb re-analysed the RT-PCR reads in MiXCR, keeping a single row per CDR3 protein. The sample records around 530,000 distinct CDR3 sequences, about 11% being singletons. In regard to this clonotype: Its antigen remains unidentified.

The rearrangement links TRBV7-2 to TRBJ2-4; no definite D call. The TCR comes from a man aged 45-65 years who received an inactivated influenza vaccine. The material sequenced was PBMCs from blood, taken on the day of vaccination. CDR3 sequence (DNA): TGTGCCAGCAGCTTAGGCGGTCAGGCAGCCAAAAACATTCAGTACTTC. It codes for CASSLGGQAAKNIQYF.